The clone carrying this T cell receptor (beta chain) was observed many times. Trimming removed 8 bases from V and 12 bases from J, with 7 bases in between. Per the germline V gene, CDR1 is MDHEN and CDR2 is SYDVKM. The CDR3 consists of 8 residues. This sample is drawn from a study of T cells in Graves' hyperthyroidism and ophthalmopathy. Hyperthyroidism, newly diagnosed and lasting under 2 months, affected patients aged 18 to 65. TCR beta CDR3 regions were amplified from RNA transcripts. The study used the HTBI primer set for a first-round RT-PCR of the TCR CDR3. Each CDR3 protein gets one entry after TCRdb re-called the multiplex PCR reads with MiXCR. The data contain 350,000 to 400,000 distinct CDR3 sequences, around 13% of them singletons.

The chain couples TRBV28 to TRBJ2-5; no clear D gene. Sequencing used blood. This clonotype was sampled from a woman aged 60-70 years with Graves' hyperthyroidism. The CDR3 loop is CASVDEYF. CDR3 nucleotide sequence: TGTGCCAGCGTTGATGAGTACTTC.